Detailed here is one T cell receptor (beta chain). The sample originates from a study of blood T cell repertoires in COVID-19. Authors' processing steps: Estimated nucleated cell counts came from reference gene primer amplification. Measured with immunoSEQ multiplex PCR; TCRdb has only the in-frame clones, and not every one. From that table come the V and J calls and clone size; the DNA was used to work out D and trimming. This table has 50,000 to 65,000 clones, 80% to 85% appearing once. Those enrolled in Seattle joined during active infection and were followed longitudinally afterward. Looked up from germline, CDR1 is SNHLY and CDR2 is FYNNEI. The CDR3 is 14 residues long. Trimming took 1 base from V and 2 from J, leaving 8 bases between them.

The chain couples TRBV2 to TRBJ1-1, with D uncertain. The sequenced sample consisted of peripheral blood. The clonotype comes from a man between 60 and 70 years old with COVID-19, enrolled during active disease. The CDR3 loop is CASSEGVRNTEAFF. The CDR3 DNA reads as TGTGCCAGCAGTGAAGGAGTACGTAACACTGAAGCTTTCTTT. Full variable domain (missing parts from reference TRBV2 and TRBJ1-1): EPEVTQTPSHQVTQMGQEVILRCVPISNHLYFYWYRQILGQKVEFLVSFYNNEISEKSEIFDDQFSVERPDGSNFTLKIRSTKLEDSAMYFCASSEGVRNTEAFFGQGTRLTVV.